The 20 T cell receptor beta chains below come from one sample, sequenced in a study of blood T cells in healthy people across ages. A second PCR of roughly 7 to 11 cycles used a sample-barcoded 5' primer and a J-beta primer mix. One entry per CDR3 protein, called by TCRdb with MiXCR from the 5' RACE reads. The sample has some 640,000 distinct CDR3 sequences; less than 35% are singletons. Sequenced input: blood. The receptors stem from a woman older than 75 in good health.

The chain employs TRBV20-1 and TRBJ1-6, with a weak D call TRBD1 (5 bases). Deletions cut 6 bases from V and 0 bases from J, with 15 bases between. The CDR3 has 16 residues. The V gene's germline CDR1 is DFQATT and CDR2 SNEGSKA (reference sequence). CDR3 loop: CSAFGGGGSYNSPLHF. Here the CDR3 DNA reads TGCAGTGCCTTCGGCGGGGGGGGCTCCTATAATTCACCCCTCCACTTT.

The rearrangement links TRBV3-1 to TRBJ1-1; 7 bases fit TRBD1. In germline, CDR1 is LGHDT, CDR2 YNNKEL (reference sequence). Trimming removed 0 bases from V and 4 bases from J; junction bases left unmatched: 8. The CDR3 covers 16 residues. The CDR3 nucleotides are TGTGCCAGCAGCCAAGACCAAACAGGGGCGGGCACTGAAGCTTTCTTT. Its translation is CASSQDQTGAGTEAFF.

A few counts support this clonotype. A much larger clonotype is one base distant, so this may be a read error. The rearrangement links TRBV6-2 or TRBV6-3 to TRBJ1-5; no firm D call. CDR1 and CDR2 from the germline V gene are MNHEY and SVGEGT. This CDR3 is built from 14 residues. The CDR3 coding sequence is TGTGCCGGCAGTTATGGGTCCCTCAATCAGCCCCAGCATTTT. Amino acid sequence: CAGSYGSLNQPQHF.

This clonotype was seen just once. One junction end disagrees with the germline gene, perhaps due to a read error. The chain has TRBV4-1 and TRBJ2-1; TRBD2 agrees at 16 bases. The CDR3 runs to 17 residues. CDR1 is MGHRA, CDR2 YSYEKL, per germline. As DNA, the CDR3 is TGCGCCAGCAGCCCAGGGGGACTAGCGGGAGGGGACAATCAGCAGTTCTTC. It specifies CASSPGGLAGGDNQQFF.

A few counts support this clonotype. The V gene is TRBV20-1, the J gene TRBJ1-1, with D possibly being TRBD1 (6 bases). CDR1 is DFQATT and CDR2 is SNEGSKA in the germline V gene (reference sequence). With 7 bases removed from V and 11 bases from J, the gap between germline ends came to 14 bases. The CDR3 is 10 residues long. The CDR3 loop is CSVKGGEAFF. CDR3 DNA: TGCAGTGTCAAAGGGGGGGAGGCTTTCTTT.

This clonotype was seen at least ten times. This chain uses TRBV12-3 or TRBV12-4 with TRBJ2-3; D remains unclear. The CDR3 length is 13 residues. V dropped 7 bases and J dropped 0 bases, with 8 bases sitting between them. As DNA, the CDR3 is TGTGCCAGCACATCGGCGAGCACAGATACGCAGTATTTT. Translating it yields CASTSASTDTQYF.

In the case of this clonotype: Given a much more abundant clone one base away, this may be a read error. This chain uses TRBV5-6 with TRBJ2-1, with 9 bases identical to TRBD1. J gave up 7 bases and V 1 base, and 6 bases lay outside the gene matches. Germline lookup yields CDR1 SGHDT and CDR2 YYEEEE. The CDR3 covers 15 residues. The CDR3 loop reads CASSLSGTGSNEQFF. Here the CDR3 DNA reads TGTGCCAGCAGCTTGAGTGGGACAGGGAGTAATGAGCAGTTCTTC.

This clonotype has at least ten counts. This chain connects TRBV12-3 or TRBV12-4 to TRBJ1-2; maybe TRBD1 (6 bases). Trimming stripped 6 bases from V and 6 bases from J, with 8 bases between. The CDR3 spans 11 residues. The CDR3 protein is CASRGGDGYTF. Here the CDR3 DNA reads TGTGCCAGCAGAGGGGGGGATGGCTACACCTTC.

This clonotype has more than one count but fewer than ten. V and J are TRBV7-9 and TRBJ1-1, with D perhaps TRBD1 (6 bases). Germline CDR1 reads SEHNR; CDR2 reads FQNEAQ (reference sequence). Between the trimmed V and J ends, which lost 2 bases and 0 bases, there was a span of 16 bases. This CDR3 is built from 17 residues. The CDR3 DNA reads as TGTGCCAGCAGCTTAAGCAGGACAGAGTCTATGAACACTGAAGCTTTCTTT. This gives the protein CASSLSRTESMNTEAFF.

This clonotype was counted at least ten times. The chain is built from TRBV14 and TRBJ2-5, with D uncertain. There are 14 residues in the CDR3. Trimming took off 1 base at V and 5 bases at J, with 11 bases between the two ends. From germline, CDR1 is SGHDN and CDR2 FVKESK. CDR3 bases: TGTGCCAGCAGCCAAGTCGGACCGATCGAGACCCAGTACTTC. This gives the protein CASSQVGPIETQYF. Together with reference TRBV14 and TRBJ2-5, the CDR3 gives the full variable domain: EAGVTQFPSHSVIEKGQTVTLRCDPISGHDNLYWYRRVMGKEIKFLLHFVKESKQDESGMPNNRFLAERTGGTYSTLKVQPAELEDSGVYFCASSQVGPIETQYFGPGTRLLVL.

This clonotype was found once. The chain has TRBV6-5 and TRBJ1-2; D gene uncertain. V shed 4 bases and J shed 7 bases, with 22 bases lying between them. This CDR3 is built from 16 residues. Germline values: CDR1 MNHEY, CDR2 SVGAGI. The CDR3 nucleotides read TGTGCCAGCAGTTCCCCGGCAGGACTCAGCTCTTTTGGCTACACCTTC. It is translated as CASSSPAGLSSFGYTF.

V is TRBV30 and J is TRBJ2-3, with 7 nucleotides matching TRBD1. The CDR3 runs to 13 residues. J was trimmed by 8 bases and V by 0 bases; bases with no gene match: 5. Germline CDR1 reads GTSNPN; CDR2 reads SVGIG (reference sequence). CDR3 residues: CAWSVSRGSTQYF. The CDR3 DNA reads as TGTGCCTGGAGTGTAAGCAGGGGGAGTACGCAGTATTTT.

This clonotype was seen ten or more times. V gene TRBV6-6 combines with J gene TRBJ2-6; D gene uncertain. Trimming removed 3 bases from V and 1 base from J, with 7 bases in between. CDR1 is MNHNY, CDR2 SVGAGI, per germline (reference sequence). CDR3 length: 15 amino acids. CDR3 sequence reads: CASSYQASGANVLTF. In nucleotides, the CDR3 is TGTGCCAGCAGTTATCAAGCATCTGGGGCCAACGTCCTGACTTTC.

This clonotype was detected ten times or more. J is TRBJ1-5 and V is TRBV29-1; 10 nucleotides line up with TRBD1. Trimming cost V 4 bases and J 7 bases; bases outside gene matches: 4. This CDR3 spans 13 amino acids. Germline values: CDR1 SQVTM, CDR2 ANQGSEA. As DNA, the CDR3 is TGCAGCGTTGCGGGACAGGGGAAGCAGCCCCAGCATTTT. Its translation: CSVAGQGKQPQHF.

About this clonotype: A much larger clone differs from this one at a single base, so this may be a read error. The rearrangement joins TRBV29-1 to TRBJ1-6; D not certain. Germline lookup yields CDR1 SQVTM and CDR2 ANQGSEA. CDR3 length: 13 amino acids. V lost 6 bases, J lost 8 bases, and 14 bases lay in between. For the CDR3, the DNA is TGCAGCGTCTCCATGGGTAGGGATTCACCCCTCCACTTT. It encodes CSVSMGRDSPLHF.

About this clonotype: A much larger clone lies one base from this, so it may be a read error. CDR3 in DNA: TGTGCCAGCAGCAGCCGGACGGTAGGGGGGCAGTACTTC. Translating gives CASSSRTVGGQYF. The rearrangement links TRBV12-3 or TRBV12-4 to TRBJ2-4; D is perhaps TRBD1 or TRBD2 (6 bases each). The CDR3 runs 13 residues. V was cut by 6 bases and J by 13 bases, with 19 bases left in between.

In this sample, this clonotype turned up many times. The CDR3 sequence: CATLRERDEQYF. DNA of the CDR3: TGTGCCACCCTCCGTGAGAGGGACGAGCAGTACTTC. J is TRBJ2-7 and V is TRBV6-1; tentative D call: TRBD2 (5 bases). The germline CDR1 and CDR2 sequences are MNHNS and SASEGT. The CDR3 covers 12 residues. The germline V and J ends were trimmed by 10 bases and 5 bases, with 15 bases remaining between them.

Note on this clonotype: A read error is possible here, since a much larger clone lies one base away. V usage is TRBV28 and J usage is TRBJ2-5; D may correspond to TRBD1 or TRBD2 (5 bases each). V was pared by 6 bases and J by 11 bases, with 19 bases between. This CDR3 has 13 amino acids. Germline V gene sequence: CDR1 MDHEN, CDR2 SYDVKM. As DNA, the CDR3 is TGTGCCAGCAGCAGAGGTGGGACCCTTGAGCAGTACTTC. Translation gives CASSRGGTLEQYF.

This clonotype was recorded only once. A much larger clone lies one base from this, so it may be a read error. The chain uses TRBV5-4 and TRBJ1-2; unclear D gene. V lost 4 bases and J lost 4, with 17 bases in between. The V gene's germline CDR1 is SGHNT and CDR2 YYREEE (reference sequence). The CDR3 is 15 amino acids. The CDR3 loop is CASSMQRARGYGYTF. CDR3 in DNA: TGTGCCAGCAGCATGCAACGGGCTCGCGGCTATGGCTACACCTTC.

Many counts were recorded for this clonotype. The chain employs TRBV20-1 and TRBJ2-7; 10 bases line up with TRBD1. CDR1 is DFQATT and CDR2 is SNEGSKA in the germline V gene (reference sequence). V was clipped by 4 bases and J by 4 bases; unmatched bases: 7. CDR3 size: 14 residues. The CDR3 nucleotides read TGCAGTGCTATCGGACAGGGGGTAGTGTACGAGCAGTACTTC. Protein product: CSAIGQGVVYEQYF.